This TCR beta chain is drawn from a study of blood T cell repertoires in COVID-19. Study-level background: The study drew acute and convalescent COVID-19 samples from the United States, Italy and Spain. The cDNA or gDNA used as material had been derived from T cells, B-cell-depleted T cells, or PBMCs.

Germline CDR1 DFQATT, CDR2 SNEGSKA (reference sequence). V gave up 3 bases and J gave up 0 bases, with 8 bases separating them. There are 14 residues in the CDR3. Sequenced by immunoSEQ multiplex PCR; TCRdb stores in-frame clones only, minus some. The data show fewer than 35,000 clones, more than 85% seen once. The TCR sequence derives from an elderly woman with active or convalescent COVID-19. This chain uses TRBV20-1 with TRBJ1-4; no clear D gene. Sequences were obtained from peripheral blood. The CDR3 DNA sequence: TGCAGTGCTAGTTTGGCGGCAACTAATGAAAAACTGTTTTTT. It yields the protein CSASLAATNEKLFF.